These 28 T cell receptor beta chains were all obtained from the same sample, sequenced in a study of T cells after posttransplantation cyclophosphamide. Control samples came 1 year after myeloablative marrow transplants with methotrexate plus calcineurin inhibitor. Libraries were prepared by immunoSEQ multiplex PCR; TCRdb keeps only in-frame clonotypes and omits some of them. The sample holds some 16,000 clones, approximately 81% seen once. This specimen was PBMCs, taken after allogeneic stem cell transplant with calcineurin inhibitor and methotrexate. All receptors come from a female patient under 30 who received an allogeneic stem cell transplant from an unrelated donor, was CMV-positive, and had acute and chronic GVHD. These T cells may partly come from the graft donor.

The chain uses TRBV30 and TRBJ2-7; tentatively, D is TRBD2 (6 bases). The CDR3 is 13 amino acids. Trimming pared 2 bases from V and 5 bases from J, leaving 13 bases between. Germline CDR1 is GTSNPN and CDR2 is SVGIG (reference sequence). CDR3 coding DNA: TGTGCCTGGAGTAGAAGCGGGCGGAACGAGCAGTACTTC. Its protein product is CAWSRSGRNEQYF.

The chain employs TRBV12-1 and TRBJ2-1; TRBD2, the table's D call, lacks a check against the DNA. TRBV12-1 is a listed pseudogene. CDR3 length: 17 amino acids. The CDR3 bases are TGTGCCAGCAGCCGGGACTTCCGGGAGTCCCCCTACAATGAGCAGTTCTTC. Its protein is CASSRDFRESPYNEQFF.

CDR3: CASSWTRGGTEAFF. The CDR3 DNA is TGTGCCAGCAGTTGGACTCGGGGAGGCACTGAAGCTTTCTTT. The chain links TRBV6-6 to TRBJ1-1; no clear D gene. Trimming pared 4 bases from V and 4 bases from J, leaving 13 bases between. CDR1 is MNHNY and CDR2 is SVGAGI in the germline V gene (reference sequence). The CDR3 has 14 amino acids.

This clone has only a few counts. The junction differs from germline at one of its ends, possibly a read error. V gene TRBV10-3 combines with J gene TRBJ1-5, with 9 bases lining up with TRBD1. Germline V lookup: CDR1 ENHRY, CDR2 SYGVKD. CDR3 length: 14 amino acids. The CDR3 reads CAIRAGQGKSAPAF. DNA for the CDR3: TGTGCCATCAGAGCCGGACAGGGGAAATCAGCCCCAGCATTT.

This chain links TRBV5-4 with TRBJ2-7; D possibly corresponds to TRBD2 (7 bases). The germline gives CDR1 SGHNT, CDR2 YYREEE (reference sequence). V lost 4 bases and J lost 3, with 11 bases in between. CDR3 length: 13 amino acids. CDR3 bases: TGTGCCAGCAGCCCGGGGGGCAACTACGAGCAGTACTTC. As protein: CASSPGGNYEQYF.

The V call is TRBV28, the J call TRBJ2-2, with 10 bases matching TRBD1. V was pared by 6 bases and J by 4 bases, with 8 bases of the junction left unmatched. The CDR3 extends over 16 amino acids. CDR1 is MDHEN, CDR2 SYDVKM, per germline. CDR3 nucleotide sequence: TGTGCCAGCAGGCGACCGACAGGGGGCCGCACCGGGGAGCTGTTTTTT. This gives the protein CASRRPTGGRTGELFF.

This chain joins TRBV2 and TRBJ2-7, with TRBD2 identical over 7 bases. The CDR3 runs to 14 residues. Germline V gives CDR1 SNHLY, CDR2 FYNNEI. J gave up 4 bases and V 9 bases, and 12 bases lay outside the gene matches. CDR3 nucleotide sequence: TGTGCCAGTCGACTAGCTGGCACCTCATACGAGCAGTACTTC. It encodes CASRLAGTSYEQYF.

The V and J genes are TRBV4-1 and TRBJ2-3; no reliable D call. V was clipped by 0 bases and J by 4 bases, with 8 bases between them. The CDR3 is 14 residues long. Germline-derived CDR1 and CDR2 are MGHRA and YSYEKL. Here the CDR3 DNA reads TGCGCCAGCAGCCAAGATCCTACCGCAGATACGCAGTATTTT. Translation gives CASSQDPTADTQYF.

The chain's CDR3 is CASSDSPGRTYNEQFF. CDR3 coding DNA: TGTGCCAGCAGTGATTCTCCCGGGAGGACCTACAATGAGCAGTTCTTC. The chain links TRBV6-1 to TRBJ2-1; TRBD2 aligns across 7 bases. CDR1 and CDR2 from the germline V gene are MNHNS and SASEGT. V lost 3 bases and J lost 2; bases outside the gene matches: 7. The CDR3 consists of 16 residues.

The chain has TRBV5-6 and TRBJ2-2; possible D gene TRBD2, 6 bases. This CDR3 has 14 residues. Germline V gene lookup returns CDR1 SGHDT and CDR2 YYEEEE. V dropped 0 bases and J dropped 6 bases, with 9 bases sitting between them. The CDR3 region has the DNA TGTGCCAGCAGCTTGGCTGGGGGGTCCGGGGAGCTGTTTTTT. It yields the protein CASSLAGGSGELFF.

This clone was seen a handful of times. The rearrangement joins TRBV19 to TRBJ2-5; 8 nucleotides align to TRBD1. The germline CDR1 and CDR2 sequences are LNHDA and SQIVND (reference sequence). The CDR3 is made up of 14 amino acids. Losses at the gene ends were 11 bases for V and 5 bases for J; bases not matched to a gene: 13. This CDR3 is CASGVRGLDETQYF. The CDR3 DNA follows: TGTGCCTCGGGCGTCAGGGGGCTAGACGAGACCCAGTACTTC. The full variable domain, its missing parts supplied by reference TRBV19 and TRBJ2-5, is DGGITQSPKYLFRKEGQNVTLSCEQNLNHDAMYWYRQDPGQGLRLIYYSQIVNDFQKGDIAEGYSVSREKKESFPLTVTSAQKNPTAFYLCASGVRGLDETQYFGPGTRLLVL.

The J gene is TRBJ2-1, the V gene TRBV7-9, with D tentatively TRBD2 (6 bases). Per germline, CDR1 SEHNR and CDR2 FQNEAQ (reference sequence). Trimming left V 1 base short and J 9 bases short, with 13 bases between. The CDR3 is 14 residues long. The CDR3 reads CASSLDRGYREQFF. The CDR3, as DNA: TGTGCCAGCAGCTTAGATCGGGGGTACCGTGAGCAGTTCTTC.

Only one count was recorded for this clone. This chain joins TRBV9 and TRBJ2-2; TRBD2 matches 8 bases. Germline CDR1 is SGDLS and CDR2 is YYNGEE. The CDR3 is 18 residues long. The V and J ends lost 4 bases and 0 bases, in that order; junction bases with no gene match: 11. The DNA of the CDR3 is TGTGCCAGCAGCCCCCTCGGACGGACTAGCTCGAACACCGGGGAGCTGTTTTTT. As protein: CASSPLGRTSSNTGELFF. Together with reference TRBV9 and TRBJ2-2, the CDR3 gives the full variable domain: DSGVTQTPKHLITATGQRVTLRCSPRSGDLSVYWYQQSLDQGLQFLIQYYNGEERAKGNILERFSAQQFPDLHSELNLSSLELGDSALYFCASSPLGRTSSNTGELFFGEGSRLTVL.

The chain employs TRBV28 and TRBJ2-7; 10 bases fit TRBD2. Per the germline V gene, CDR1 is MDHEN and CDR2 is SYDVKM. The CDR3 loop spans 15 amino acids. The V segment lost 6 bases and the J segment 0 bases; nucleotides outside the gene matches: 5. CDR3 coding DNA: TGTGCCAGCAGACCTAGCGGGAGCAACTCCTACGAGCAGTACTTC. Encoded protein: CASRPSGSNSYEQYF.

CDR3 sequence reads: CASSVRGTGGRTSNYGYTF. The DNA of the CDR3 is TGTGCCAGCAGCGTGAGAGGGACAGGGGGTAGGACCTCTAACTATGGCTACACCTTC. The chain combines TRBV2 with TRBJ1-2, with 11 positions matching TRBD1. This CDR3 is 19 amino acids long. V was clipped by 6 bases and J by 0 bases; unmatched bases: 15. The V gene's germline CDR1 is SNHLY and CDR2 FYNNEI.

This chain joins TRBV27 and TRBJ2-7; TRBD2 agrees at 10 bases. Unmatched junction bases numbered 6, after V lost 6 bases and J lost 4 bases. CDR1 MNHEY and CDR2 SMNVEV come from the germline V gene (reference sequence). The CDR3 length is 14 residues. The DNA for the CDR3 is TGTGCCAGCAGATCTAGCGGGAGTGCTTACGAGCAGTACTTC. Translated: CASRSSGSAYEQYF.

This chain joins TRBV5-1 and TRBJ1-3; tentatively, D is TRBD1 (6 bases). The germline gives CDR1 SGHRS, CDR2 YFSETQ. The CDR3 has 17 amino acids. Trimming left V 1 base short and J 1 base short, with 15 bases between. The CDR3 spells CASSLFTGMGSGNTIYF. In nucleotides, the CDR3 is TGCGCCAGCAGCTTGTTCACAGGGATGGGATCTGGAAACACCATATATTTT. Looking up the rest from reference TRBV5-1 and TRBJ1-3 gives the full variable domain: KAGVTQTPRYLIKTRGQQVTLSCSPISGHRSVSWYQQTPGQGLQFLFEYFSETQRNKGNFPGRFSGRQFSNSRSEMNVSTLELGDSALYLCASSLFTGMGSGNTIYFGEGSWLTVV.

CDR3 protein: CASSYSKAAYEQYF. The CDR3 DNA reads TGTGCCAGCAGTTACTCGAAAGCGGCCTACGAGCAGTACTTC. The V gene is TRBV6-6, the J gene TRBJ2-7; D may be TRBD2 (5 bases). The CDR3 consists of 14 residues. Trimming cost V 0 bases and J 2 bases, with 8 bases left between them. Germline V gene sequence: CDR1 MNHNY, CDR2 SVGAGI (reference sequence).

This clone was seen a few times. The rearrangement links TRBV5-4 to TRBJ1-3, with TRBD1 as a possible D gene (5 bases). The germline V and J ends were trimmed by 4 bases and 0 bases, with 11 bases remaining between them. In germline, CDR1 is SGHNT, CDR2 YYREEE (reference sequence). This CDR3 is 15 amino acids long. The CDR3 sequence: CASSPGLNSGNTIYF. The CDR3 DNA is TGTGCCAGCAGCCCGGGACTGAACTCTGGAAACACCATATATTTT.

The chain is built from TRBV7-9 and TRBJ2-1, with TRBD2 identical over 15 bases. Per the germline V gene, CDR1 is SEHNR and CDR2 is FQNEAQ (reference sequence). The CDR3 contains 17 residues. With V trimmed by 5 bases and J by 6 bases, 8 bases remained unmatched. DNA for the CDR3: TGTGCCAGCAGCAGAGGGACTAGCGGGAGGTTTCCCAATGAGCAGTTCTTC. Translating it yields CASSRGTSGRFPNEQFF. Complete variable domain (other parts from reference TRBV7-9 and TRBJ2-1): DTGVSQNPRHKITKRGQNVTFRCDPISEHNRLYWYRQTLGQGPEFLTYFQNEAQLEKSRLLSDRFSAERPKGSFSTLEIQRTEQGDSAMYLCASSRGTSGRFPNEQFFGPGTRLTVL.

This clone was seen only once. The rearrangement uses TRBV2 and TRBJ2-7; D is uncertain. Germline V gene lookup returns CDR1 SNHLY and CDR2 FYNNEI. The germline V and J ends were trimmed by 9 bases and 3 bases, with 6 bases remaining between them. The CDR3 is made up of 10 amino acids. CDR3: CASSFYEQYF. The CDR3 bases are TGTGCCAGTTCGTTCTACGAGCAGTACTTC. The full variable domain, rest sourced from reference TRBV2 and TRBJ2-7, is EPEVTQTPSHQVTQMGQEVILRCVPISNHLYFYWYRQILGQKVEFLVSFYNNEISEKSEIFDDQFSVERPDGSNFTLKIRSTKLEDSAMYFCASSFYEQYFGPGTRLTVT.

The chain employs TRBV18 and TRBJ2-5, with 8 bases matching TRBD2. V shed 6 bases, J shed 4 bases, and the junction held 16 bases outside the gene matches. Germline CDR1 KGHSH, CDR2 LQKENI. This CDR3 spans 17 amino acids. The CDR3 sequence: CASSPRTSSFFPETQYF. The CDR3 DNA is TGTGCCAGCTCCCCCAGGACTAGCTCTTTCTTTCCAGAGACCCAGTACTTC.

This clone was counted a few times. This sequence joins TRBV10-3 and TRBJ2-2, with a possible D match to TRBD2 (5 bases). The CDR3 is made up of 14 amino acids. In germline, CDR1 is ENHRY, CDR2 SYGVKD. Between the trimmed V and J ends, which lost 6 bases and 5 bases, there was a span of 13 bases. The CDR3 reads CAIRAMRETGELFF. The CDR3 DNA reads TGTGCCATCAGGGCTATGAGGGAGACCGGGGAGCTGTTTTTT.

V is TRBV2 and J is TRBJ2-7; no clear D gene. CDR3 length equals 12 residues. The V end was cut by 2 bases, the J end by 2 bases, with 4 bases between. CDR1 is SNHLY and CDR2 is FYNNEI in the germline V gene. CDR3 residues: CASSETAYEQYF. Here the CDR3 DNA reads TGTGCCAGCAGTGAAACTGCCTACGAGCAGTACTTC.

CDR3 in DNA: TGCGCCAGCAGCTTGGGGGGGAGGGTCTCCTACAATGAGCAGTTCTTC. Its translation is CASSLGGRVSYNEQFF. The chain recombines TRBV5-1 with TRBJ2-1; 7 bases map to TRBD2. Germline CDR1 is SGHRS and CDR2 is YFSETQ. The V and J ends lost 0 bases and 0 bases, in that order; junction bases with no gene match: 3. The CDR3 sequence is 16 residues long.

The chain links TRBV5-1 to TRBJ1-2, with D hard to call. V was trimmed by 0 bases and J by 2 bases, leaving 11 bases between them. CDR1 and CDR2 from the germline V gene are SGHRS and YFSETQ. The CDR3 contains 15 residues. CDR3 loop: CASSLARGGNYGYTF. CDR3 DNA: TGCGCCAGCAGCTTGGCACGTGGCGGAAACTATGGCTACACCTTC.

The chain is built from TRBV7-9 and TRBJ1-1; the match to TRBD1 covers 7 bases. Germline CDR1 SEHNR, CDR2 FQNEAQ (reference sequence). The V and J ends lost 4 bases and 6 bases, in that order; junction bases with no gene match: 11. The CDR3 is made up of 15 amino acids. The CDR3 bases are TGTGCCAGCAGCTCCCCTGCAGGCGGGACAGCTGAAGCTTTCTTT. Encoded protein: CASSSPAGGTAEAFF. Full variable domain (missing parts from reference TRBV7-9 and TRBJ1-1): DTGVSQNPRHKITKRGQNVTFRCDPISEHNRLYWYRQTLGQGPEFLTYFQNEAQLEKSRLLSDRFSAERPKGSFSTLEIQRTEQGDSAMYLCASSSPAGGTAEAFFGQGTRLTVV.

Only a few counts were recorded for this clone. CDR3 bases: TGTGTCAGAAGCCGACTAGCGGGAACCTACGAGCAGTACTTC. Translated, it gives CVRSRLAGTYEQYF. This chain uses TRBV7-5 with TRBJ2-7; TRBD2, the D gene given by the table, was not confirmed from the DNA. TRBV7-5 is annotated as a pseudogene. The CDR3 covers 14 residues.